The present T cell receptor (beta chain) was sequenced within a study of regulatory T cells in long-lasting Graves disease (dated by TCRdb to the early 2020s). Describing the broader study: Patients with newly diagnosed Graves' disease had been on antithyroid drugs for under 3 months. The study took place in China and was registered as a clinical trial. Peripheral blood TCR sequencing and RNA sequencing compared persistent Graves' disease patients with newly diagnosed Graves' disease patients. A total of around 33 samples underwent TCR sequencing, from about 13 patients with persistent Graves' disease and roughly 20 patients with newly diagnosed Graves' disease.

The sample's time point label, decoded: newly diagnosed GD, antithyroid drugs for less than 3 months. RNA was extracted from PBMCs in TRIzol for both TCR sequencing and RNA sequencing. The diagnosis of Graves' disease followed American Thyroid Association guidelines. Recruitment of patients was carried out at an endocrinology department in Xi'an, China. Each patient gave approximately 10 milliliters of peripheral blood, collected in an EDTA anticoagulant tube. Ficoll Paque Plus density gradient separation was used to isolate PBMCs, and no further T cell sorting was performed. An Agilent 2100 Bioanalyzer and agarose gel were used to assess RNA quality, and a NanoDrop 2000 was used to measure RNA concentration. Based on the germline V gene, the CDR1 and CDR2 sequences are SGHRS and YFSETQ. The cysteine opens and the phenylalanine closes a CDR3 of 14 amino acids. Of the read, only the CDR3 DNA is kept; its 42 bases are in frame from base 1. The junction carries 10 bases between V and J, which are trimmed by 0 bases and 6 bases respectively.

Receptor amplification or capture employed multiplex PCR. Sequencing relied on an Illumina HiSeq 4000. iRepertoire HTBI primers and Arm-PCR amplification of CDR3 regions were used to construct TCR beta libraries. PCR products were gel purified before sequencing. Turning to the authors' computational methods: A total of roughly 65 TRBV and 14 TRBJ segments were identified across samples and were used for gene usage analysis of CDR3 amino acid clonotypes. COPE and FqMerger were used to merge the filtered high-quality paired reads into contigs. Contigs were aligned with BLAST to IMGT TRBV, TRBD and TRBJ reference genes, and CDR3 was defined per IMGT. Clonotypes above 0.1% frequency were classified as highly expanded clones. Repertoire diversity was measured by Shannon entropy, and V-J evenness by the Gini coefficient. A clonotype found in more than one individual was treated as public. The public reads were quality trimmed at Q25 with fastp and then assembled into clones with MiXCR by TCRdb, keeping productive beta chains. One record per CDR3 amino acid sequence lists the most common genes and DNA. TCRdb's processing, not the study's, gives the V and J calls here. The sample table records around 460,000 distinct CDR3 sequences; 14% of these occur just once. The ten largest make up about a sixth of the sample.

Notes on this clonotype: Which antigen it targets is not known. Base qualities are not recorded, but no much larger clone differs from it by a single base.

Study-wide conclusions, independent of this receptor: More public clonotypes were shared among persistent patients (over 2,500) than among newly diagnosed patients (more than 950). Persistent disease showed preferential use of TRBV28, TRBJ1-2 and TRBJ2-5, whereas newly diagnosed disease favored TRBV20-1 and TRBJ2-1. Sequencing and analysis were limited to the TCR beta chain. Compared with newly diagnosed patients, persistent Graves' disease patients had lower TCR Shannon entropy and fewer highly expanded clones, which suggests clonal expansion. The authors acknowledged the small sample size as a limitation that may reduce accuracy. Because the primary lesion, thyroid tissue, could not be accessed, the study looked at peripheral blood alone.

These data were also reused for a study on T cells in Graves' hyperthyroidism and ophthalmopathy. As the second paper documents: A patient counted as having stable Graves' hyperthyroidism if no progression to ophthalmopathy occurred over 18 months of follow-up. Hyperthyroidism patients were newly diagnosed, with disease duration under 2 months, and aged 18 to 65 years. The study excluded patients with uncontrolled infections, other autoimmune diseases, pregnancy or lactation. Diagnoses relied on clinical symptoms, serum thyroxine and TRAb, thyroid ultrasound and orbital computed tomography. The TCR CDR3 was subjected to a first round of RT-PCR using the HTBI primer set and the Qiagen OneStep RT-PCR kit. Most expanded thyroid clonotypes (frequency above 0.001) were also detected in blood, suggesting blood repertoires may reflect thyroid immune responses. Ophthalmopathy was separated from stable hyperthyroidism by a 13 V-J signature model, with approximately 85% sensitivity and roughly 81% specificity obtained in cross-validation and 80%/75% obtained in testing. In validation, progression to ophthalmopathy was predicted by the model with almost 71% sensitivity and 72% to 80% specificity, a median of 6.5 months before onset. To identify TCR V-J signatures that set the groups apart, the researchers used a discovery cohort of more than 95 patients, made up of under 50 with Graves' ophthalmopathy and 55 to 65 with stable Graves' hyperthyroidism. An independent validation cohort of around 19 hyperthyroidism patients and about 15 patients who later progressed to ophthalmopathy tested prospective prediction of ophthalmopathy. The 85 to 100 discovery patients were divided at random into training and test sets in a 7:3 ratio. In addition, the study compared T-cell repertoires in thyroid tissue and in blood from several Graves' hyperthyroidism patients. Following sampling, methimazole starting at 30 mg daily was given to hyperthyroidism patients, and high-dose intravenous methylprednisolone was given to ophthalmopathy patients. The libraries were constructed in a second round of multiplex PCR and then size-selected and purified. The libraries were sequenced on an Illumina HiSeq2000 using paired-end 100 bp reads. SOAPnuke was used to process the raw data, removing reads that contained adapters or uncalled bases, had a mean Phred below 15, or lacked an exact match to the constant primer or identifier. COPE v1.2.5 was used to merge high-quality paired reads, and clonotypes were defined as unique nucleotide sequences. Clonotypes were aligned to IMGT TRBV, TRBD and TRBJ reference segments using MiTCR v1.1. Only V-J combinations with frequency above 0.0001, covering about 99% of repertoires, were analysed. A TCS score was defined as the ratio of F50 (clonal expansion) to E x V (chaos), with BLOSUM62-based TCRdist applied between CDR3 peptides within each V-J. Welch's t-statistics and random forest reduced roughly 500 V-J features to about 12, which were used in a naive Bayes classifier (R e1071). Sample size was not statistically predetermined, and investigators were not blinded to group allocation. The paper describes TCR Vbeta CDR3 sequencing of about 140 peripheral blood samples, made up of 43 ophthalmopathy patients, 70 to 80 hyperthyroidism patients and about 17 progressor patients.

The rearrangement combines TRBV5-1 with TRBJ2-1, and possibly TRBD2, on 6 matching bases. Sequenced here: peripheral blood mononuclear cells (PBMCs), sampled at new diagnosis, from a patient treated with antithyroid drugs. The TCR comes from a woman aged 50 to 65 with Graves disease. Donor details come from another sample of the same person, matched by shared clones. Here is the DNA: TGCGCCAGCAGCTTGGGGGGGGACGTCAATGAGCAGTTCTTC. The resulting protein is CASSLGGDVNEQFF.